The 7 T cell receptor beta chains reported below all come from one sample, sequenced in a study of blood T cell repertoires in COVID-19. The protocol was immunoSEQ multiplex PCR, while the TCRdb copy is restricted to in-frame clones and leaves out a portion. The data hold 130,000 to 150,000 clones, with 80% to 90% observed a single time. The sample taken for sequencing was peripheral blood. The receptors derive from a man aged 50 to 59 who had recovered from COVID-19.

The genes are TRBV5-1 and TRBJ1-1; D not certain. With 1 base removed from V and 0 bases from J, the gap between germline ends came to 7 bases. The CDR3 totals 14 residues. CDR1 is SGHRS and CDR2 is YFSETQ in the germline V gene. CDR3 nucleotide sequence: TGCGCCAGCAGCTTGCGGCGGTTGAACACTGAAGCTTTCTTT. Its translation: CASSLRRLNTEAFF.

The genes are TRBV29-1 and TRBJ2-7; D perhaps matches TRBD1 (6 bases). Per germline, CDR1 SQVTM and CDR2 ANQGSEA. CDR3 length: 12 amino acids. With 7 bases removed from V and 3 bases from J, the gap between germline ends came to 13 bases. CDR3 nucleotide sequence: TGCAGCGCCCTCCAGGGGAACTACGAGCAGTACTTC. Encoded protein: CSALQGNYEQYF.

The rearrangement links TRBV4-3 to TRBJ2-5, with TRBD1 matching over 7 bases. V lost 3 bases to trimming and J lost 2 bases; unmatched junction nucleotides: 12. CDR3 length: 17 amino acids. Germline assignment: CDR1 LGHNA and CDR2 YSLEER. The CDR3 region has the DNA TGCGCCAGCAGCCAGGGACGGGGTAGGGGGCAGCAAGAGACCCAGTACTTC. Its translation is CASSQGRGRGQQETQYF.

The chain links TRBV30 to TRBJ1-2; a weak D match, TRBD1 (5 bases). V dropped 4 bases and J dropped 8 bases, with 20 bases sitting between them. Germline lookup yields CDR1 GTSNPN and CDR2 SVGIG (reference sequence). The CDR3 totals 14 residues. CDR3 nucleotides: TGTGCCTGGACTTCCGGGGCCGCGGAGGGAGGCTACACCTTC. Protein: CAWTSGAAEGGYTF.

The chain employs TRBV5-1 and TRBJ1-6, with TRBD1 identical over 8 bases. CDR3 size: 15 residues. The ends lost 4 bases at V and 7 bases at J; junction bases unmatched: 7. Germline loops: CDR1 SGHRS, CDR2 YFSETQ. The CDR3 DNA sequence: TGCGCCAGCAGCCCAACAACAGGGGGAAATTCACCCCTCCACTTT. Translating gives CASSPTTGGNSPLHF.

The rearrangement joins TRBV19 to TRBJ1-5; tentative D call: TRBD1 (6 bases). The CDR3 covers 13 residues. The germline V gene encodes CDR1 LNHDA and CDR2 SQIVND (reference sequence). The germline V and J ends were trimmed by 5 bases and 4 bases, with 9 bases remaining between them. The CDR3 sequence: CASSLRGNQPQHF. The CDR3 DNA follows: TGTGCCAGTAGTTTAAGGGGGAATCAGCCCCAGCATTTT.

V and J are TRBV5-6 and TRBJ2-5, with 11 bases identical to TRBD2. In germline, CDR1 is SGHDT, CDR2 YYEEEE. The CDR3 loop spans 15 amino acids. Unmatched junction bases numbered 4, after V lost 2 bases and J lost 4 bases. For the CDR3, the DNA is TGTGCCAGCAGCTTTAGCGGGGGGGCCGTAGAGACCCAGTACTTC. Amino acids: CASSFSGGAVETQYF.